The 29 T cell receptor beta chains below all came from one sample that was sequenced in a study of T cells in women clearing cervical HPV infection (dated by TCRdb to about 2018). Library method: the immunoSEQ multiplex PCR assay. TCRdb mirrors the immuneACCESS table, restricted to in-frame sequences. Some clones are absent from its copies; in checked studies, under half trace to an unresolved V gene, and the reason for the others is unknown. The sample's records list some 24,000 clones. 5.4% of the sample is taken by the ten largest. Input material: blood buffy coat. The receptors derive from a woman aged 18-69 years with a cervical HPV16 infection that either progressed to CIN3+ or cleared (not recorded which).

A remark on this clone: Read data end 3 residues before the CDR3 end; the end is taken from the germline J gene. The V and J genes are TRBV2 and TRBJ2-1, with 9 bases identical to TRBD1. The CDR3 is 14 amino acids. V was clipped by 11 bases and J by 8 bases; unmatched bases: 13. Germline V gene lookup returns CDR1 SNHLY and CDR2 FYNNEI. CDR3 sequence reads: CAGDPGQGRDEQFF. The covered CDR3 bases are TGTGCCGGCGACCCGGGACAGGGAAGAGATGAG.

Regarding this clone: The CDR3 goes on 3 residues after the read ends, and that part is filled in from the germline J gene. This chain uses TRBV6-2 or TRBV6-3 with TRBJ2-7, with D possibly TRBD2 on 6 matching bases. Germline V CDR1 and CDR2: MNHEY, SVGEGT. The V end was cut by 6 bases, the J end by 3 bases, with 12 bases between. The CDR3 extends over 13 amino acids. The CDR3 sequence is CASSPGVVYEQYF. Incomplete CDR3 DNA: TGTGCCAGCAGCCCGGGGGTCGTCTACGAG.

For this clone: The read falls 3 residues short of the CDR3 end, and the missing part is taken from the germline J gene. The chain combines TRBV5-6 with TRBJ1-2; D uncertain. The CDR3 contains 11 residues. V dropped 4 bases and J dropped 7 bases, with 8 bases sitting between them. The germline gives CDR1 SGHDT, CDR2 YYEEEE. The sequenced CDR3 bases are TGTGCCAGCAGCAGATCCAGTGGC. It translates to CASSRSSG. The whole CDR3 is CASSRSSGYTF.

In regard to this clone: The read falls 3 residues short of the CDR3 end, and the missing part is taken from the germline J gene. The V gene is TRBV2, the J gene TRBJ1-2, with 7 bases fitting TRBD1. Germline values: CDR1 SNHLY, CDR2 FYNNEI. There are 14 residues in the CDR3. V trimming: 6 bases; J trimming: 5 bases; junction bases outside the gene matches: 9. The sequenced CDR3 bases are TGTGCCAGCAGCGAACAGGGGCGGAGGTATGGC. Protein: CASSEQGRRYG. The entire CDR3 is CASSEQGRRYGYTF.

With respect to this clone: The read ends 3 residues shy of where the CDR3 ends; the end is completed using the germline J gene. This rearrangement joins TRBV30 to TRBJ2-3, with a possible D match to TRBD1 (6 bases). Germline CDR1 GTSNPN, CDR2 SVGIG (reference sequence). The CDR3 runs to 12 residues. CDR3 residues: CAWSKRGFSQYF. The part of the CDR3 DNA that was read is TGTGCCTGGAGTAAGAGGGGGTTTTCG.

Remarks on this clone: The CDR3 end is not reached by the read, which stops 3 residues before it; the germline J gene fills it in. The chain combines TRBV18 with TRBJ2-7, with 7 bases lining up with TRBD2. CDR1 is KGHSH, CDR2 LQKENI, per germline. This CDR3 region has 15 residues. V lost 3 bases and J lost 2; bases outside the gene matches: 7. CDR3 DNA, as far as it was read: TGTGCCAGCTCACCCACGACTAGCTCCACCTACGAG. Amino acids: CASSPTTSSTYE. The CDR3 as a whole reads CASSPTTSSTYEQYF.

A word on this clone: The read ends 3 residues shy of where the CDR3 ends; the end is completed using the germline J gene. The chain links TRBV5-1 to TRBJ2-7; 9 bases match TRBD1. The CDR3 length is 15 residues. Trimming cost V 2 bases and J 5 bases; bases outside gene matches: 8. Germline V gene sequence: CDR1 SGHRS, CDR2 YFSETQ. The CDR3 sequence is CASSLSGTGIHEQYF. The sequenced CDR3 bases are TGCGCCAGCAGCTTATCCGGGACAGGGATCCACGAG.

Worth noting for this clone: From the germline J gene comes the end of the CDR3, since the read stops 3 residues before it. This rearrangement joins TRBV20-1 to TRBJ2-1; TRBD2 aligns across 12 bases. V lost 2 bases, J lost 6 bases, and 5 bases stayed unmatched. This CDR3 contains 15 residues. From germline, CDR1 is DFQATT and CDR2 SNEGSKA (reference sequence). Partial CDR3 DNA: TGCAGTGCTAGATCGCTAGCGGGAGGGTTCAATGAG. Amino acids: CSARSLAGGFNE. The CDR3, in full, reads CSARSLAGGFNEQFF.

Of note for this clone: The DNA ends 3 residues before the CDR3 does, and the rest of the CDR3 is filled in from the germline J gene. The rearrangement links TRBV19 to TRBJ2-5; TRBD1 matches 9 bases. Germline lookup yields CDR1 LNHDA and CDR2 SQIVND (reference sequence). The CDR3 covers 16 residues. J lost 2 bases, V lost 0 bases, and 4 bases had no gene match. The chain's CDR3 is CASSIDGTGFQETQYF. Incomplete CDR3 DNA: TGTGCCAGTAGTATAGACGGGACAGGGTTTCAAGAGACC.

A note on this clone: The CDR3 is cut off 3 residues early in the read; its end comes from the germline J gene. The J gene is TRBJ2-3, the V gene TRBV19, with TRBD1 identical over 8 bases. The germline CDR1 and CDR2 sequences are LNHDA and SQIVND (reference sequence). The CDR3 spans 13 residues. This chain's CDR3 is CASSPGGMETQYF. The sequenced CDR3 bases are TGTGCCAGTAGCCCAGGGGGCATGGAGACG.

As concerns this clone: Read sequence stops 3 residues before the CDR3 end, and the germline J gene provides the missing end. Other DNA sequences within the sample encode an identical CDR3. The chain has TRBV30 and TRBJ1-3; no definite D call. V gave up 5 bases and J gave up 4 bases, with 9 bases separating them. Per germline, CDR1 GTSNPN and CDR2 SVGIG (reference sequence). The CDR3 is made up of 12 amino acids. This CDR3 is CAWSRQGNTIYF. The part of the CDR3 DNA that was read is TGTGCCTGGTCACGACAAGGAAACACC.

CDR3: CASSFRAGGTDTQYF. The sequenced part of the CDR3 DNA is TGTGCCAGCAGCTTCCGAGCGGGGGGCACAGATACG. The chain carries TRBV11-2 and TRBJ2-3, with 8 bases fitting TRBD2. The DNA ends 3 residues before the CDR3 does, and the rest of the CDR3 is filled in from the germline J gene. V gave up 3 bases and J gave up 1 base; unmatched junction bases: 3. CDR3 size: 15 residues. Germline loops: CDR1 SGHAT, CDR2 FQNNGV.

As to this clone: The read terminates 3 residues before the CDR3 end, so the remaining end is supplied by the germline J gene. The V call is TRBV20-1, the J call TRBJ1-4; D is undetermined. Germline assignment: CDR1 DFQATT and CDR2 SNEGSKA (reference sequence). This CDR3 has 11 residues. V dropped 3 bases and J dropped 8 bases, with 7 bases sitting between them. The CDR3 DNA, read in part, is TGCAGTGCTAGCAGTGTCGAAAAA. Translated: CSASSVEK. The full CDR3 reads CSASSVEKLFF.

Regarding this clone: The CDR3 extends 3 residues past the end of the read, so its final part is completed from the germline J gene. The chain recombines TRBV5-1 with TRBJ2-2, with TRBD2 matching 7 bases. Unmatched junction bases numbered 19, after V lost 3 bases and J lost 5 bases. Germline CDR1 and CDR2: SGHRS and YFSETQ. The CDR3 contains 19 residues. Incomplete CDR3 DNA: TGCGCCAGCAGCTCTAAGTCCCGGGACTATCGGAGGGGAACCGGGGAG. It is translated as CASSSKSRDYRRGTGE. The complete CDR3 protein is CASSSKSRDYRRGTGELFF. Based on the CDR3 plus reference TRBV5-1 and TRBJ2-2, the full variable domain is KAGVTQTPRYLIKTRGQQVTLSCSPISGHRSVSWYQQTPGQGLQFLFEYFSETQRNKGNFPGRFSGRQFSNSRSEMNVSTLELGDSALYLCASSSKSRDYRRGTGELFFGEGSRLTVL.

Notes on this clone: The sequence runs out 3 residues before the end of the CDR3; the remainder is reconstructed from the germline J gene. The genes are TRBV4-1 and TRBJ1-6, with 11 bases identical to TRBD1. Trimming cost V 4 bases and J 8 bases; bases outside gene matches: 4. Germline CDR1 MGHRA, CDR2 YSYEKL. The CDR3 consists of 15 residues. Partial CDR3 DNA: TGCGCCAGCAGCCTTGGACAGGGGGCATATTCACCC. This sequence encodes CASSLGQGAYSP. The full CDR3 sequence reads CASSLGQGAYSPLHF.

As regards this clone: With the read ending 3 residues before the CDR3 end, the germline J gene is used to fill in that end. The chain couples TRBV19 to TRBJ2-5; D is perhaps TRBD1 (5 bases). Germline V gene data show CDR1 as LNHDA and CDR2 as SQIVND (reference sequence). The CDR3 contains 13 residues. The V end lost 6 bases, the J end lost 4 bases, and 12 bases lay between the germline ends. CDR3 DNA, as far as it was read: TGTGCCAGTAGATCGACAAGGGGAGAGACC. Its protein is CASRSTRGET. In full, the CDR3 is CASRSTRGETQYF.

As for this clone: The CDR3 extends 3 residues past the end of the read, so its final part is completed from the germline J gene. The chain carries TRBV2 and TRBJ2-1; no definite D call. The CDR3 is 12 residues long. Germline CDR1 and CDR2: SNHLY and FYNNEI. The V gene lost 3 bases and the J gene lost 7 bases, with 7 bases spanning the gap. CDR3 loop: CASSDYGNEQFF. The CDR3 bases that were read are TGTGCCAGCAGTGACTACGGGAATGAG.

In regard to this clone: The CDR3 goes on 3 residues after the read ends, and that part is filled in from the germline J gene. The genes are TRBV6-2 or TRBV6-3 and TRBJ1-1; 7 bases are a match to TRBD1. Germline-derived CDR1 and CDR2 are MNHEY and SVGEGT. Trimming took 2 bases from V and 4 from J; bases not matched to a gene: 7. This CDR3 spans 15 amino acids. The CDR3 sequence is CASSYTDRAVTEAFF. The sequenced part of the CDR3 DNA is TGTGCCAGCAGTTACACCGACAGGGCCGTCACTGAA.

The DNA read from the CDR3 is TGTGCCAGTAGTTCAAATGTGCGTACTGAA. Protein: CASSSNVRTE. The full CDR3 is CASSSNVRTEAFF. This rearrangement joins TRBV19 to TRBJ1-1; D unclear. Read coverage stops 3 residues before the CDR3 terminus; the germline J gene supplies the remainder. Trimming shortened V by 5 bases and J by 5 bases, and 12 bases separated the two germline ends. This CDR3 is built from 13 residues. Germline V gene sequence: CDR1 LNHDA, CDR2 SQIVND (reference sequence).

To note about this clone: The read gets to within 3 residues of the CDR3 end, and the germline J gene fills in the rest. V and J are TRBV19 and TRBJ1-5, with 12 bases fitting TRBD1. The CDR3 is made up of 16 amino acids. The V gene's germline CDR1 is LNHDA and CDR2 SQIVND (reference sequence). The ends lost 7 bases at V and 1 base at J; junction bases unmatched: 5. The CDR3 is CASTGTGGRSNQPQHF. CDR3 DNA, as far as it was read: TGTGCCAGTACCGGGACAGGGGGCAGGAGCAATCAGCCC.

With respect to this clone: The sequenced fragment ends 3 residues before the CDR3 boundary, so the rest is inferred from the germline J gene. The chain joins TRBV5-1 to TRBJ2-7; 7 nucleotides line up with TRBD2. With V trimmed by 1 base and J by 0 bases, 4 bases remained unmatched. The V gene's germline CDR1 is SGHRS and CDR2 YFSETQ. This CDR3 is 15 amino acids long. CDR3 sequence: CASSLWEGSSYEQYF. CDR3 bases read: TGCGCCAGCAGCTTGTGGGAGGGGAGCTCCTACGAG.

Details on this clone: The read is 3 residues too short to cover the CDR3 end, so that end is filled in from the germline J gene. The J gene is TRBJ2-3, the V gene TRBV2; 9 bases align to TRBD1. CDR1 SNHLY and CDR2 FYNNEI come from the germline V gene. CDR3 size: 16 residues. The CDR3 DNA, read in part, is TGTGCCAGCATCAAGACAGGGGGACTCGGCAATCAGCCG. The encoded protein is CASIKTGGLGNQP. In full, the CDR3 reads CASIKTGGLGNQPQYF.

Concerning this clone: The DNA ends 3 residues before the CDR3 does, and the rest of the CDR3 is filled in from the germline J gene. The rearrangement links TRBV7-6 to TRBJ2-3; TRBD2 matches 9 bases. Per the germline V gene, CDR1 is SGHVS and CDR2 is FNYEAQ. V was pared by 5 bases and J by 6 bases, with 9 bases of the junction left unmatched. This CDR3 has 15 amino acids. The CDR3 DNA, read in part, is TGTGCCAGCAGCCGGAGCGGGGGGACGCTGGATACG. Its protein product is CASSRSGGTLDT. In full, the CDR3 reads CASSRSGGTLDTQYF.

Remarks on this clone: The CDR3 end falls 3 residues outside the read, so it is completed with the germline J gene. The chain carries TRBV19 and TRBJ2-4; perhaps TRBD1 as D (5 bases). The CDR3 covers 13 residues. From germline, CDR1 is LNHDA and CDR2 SQIVND (reference sequence). CDR3 DNA, as far as it was read: TGTGCCAGTAGTATTCAGGGATATCAGCCT. This codes for CASSIQGYQP. The CDR3 reads in full as CASSIQGYQPQYF.

To note about this clone: The observed sequence ends 3 residues before the CDR3 terminus, with the missing tail filled in from the germline J gene. The chain has TRBV5-1 and TRBJ2-3; TRBD2 matches at 11 bases. There are 14 residues in the CDR3. Germline CDR1 is SGHRS and CDR2 is YFSETQ. The V and J ends lost 3 bases and 6 bases, in that order; junction bases with no gene match: 3. CDR3 sequence: CASSSSGGSDTQYF. The sequenced part of the CDR3 DNA is TGCGCCAGCAGCTCTAGCGGGGGGTCGGATACG.

Turning to this clone: The read falls 3 residues short of the CDR3 end, and the missing part is taken from the germline J gene. The gene calls are TRBV7-9 and TRBJ2-1, with 8 bases aligning to TRBD2. The CDR3 is 12 amino acids. Trimming removed 6 bases from V and 9 bases from J; junction bases left unmatched: 4. Germline CDR1 and CDR2: SEHNR and FQNEAQ (reference sequence). The sequenced part of the CDR3 DNA is TGTGCCAGCAGGGAAAGCGGGGGTGAG. Its translation: CASRESGGE. Given in full, the CDR3 is CASRESGGEQFF.

Details on this clone: The read is 3 residues too short to cover the CDR3 end, so that end is filled in from the germline J gene. The chain employs TRBV5-1 and TRBJ2-1, with unresolved D. This CDR3 is built from 15 residues. V shed 0 bases and J shed 4 bases, with 11 bases lying between them. CDR1 is SGHRS, CDR2 YFSETQ, per germline. This CDR3 is CASSLGQADYNEQFF. The sequenced CDR3 bases are TGCGCCAGCAGCTTGGGTCAGGCAGATTACAATGAG.

With respect to this clone: Read sequence stops 3 residues before the CDR3 end, and the germline J gene provides the missing end. V usage is TRBV19 and J usage is TRBJ2-3; D gene uncertain. The germline V and J ends were trimmed by 3 bases and 2 bases, with 9 bases remaining between them. Germline V gene data show CDR1 as LNHDA and CDR2 as SQIVND (reference sequence). CDR3 length equals 14 residues. The sequenced part of the CDR3 DNA is TGTGCCAGTAGTATCCTAGTTTCCACAGATACG. It specifies CASSILVSTDT. The full-length CDR3 reads as CASSILVSTDTQYF.

Remarks on this clone: The CDR3 end is not reached by the read, which stops 3 residues before it; the germline J gene fills it in. The gene calls are TRBV5-4 and TRBJ1-4; TRBD1 is a possible D gene (5 bases). V was pared by 3 bases and J by 8 bases, with 17 bases between. The CDR3 contains 15 residues. Looked up from germline, CDR1 is SGHNT and CDR2 is YYREEE (reference sequence). The CDR3: CASSSKTGVGEKLFF. CDR3 bases read: TGTGCCAGCAGCTCCAAAACGGGGGTAGGGGAAAAA.